This TCR beta chain was profiled in a study of T-cell reconstitution after alpha-beta-depleted transplantation in children. The TCRbeta library incorporated unique molecular identifiers. One entry per CDR3 protein results from TCRdb running MiXCR on the PCR reads. The data show about 610,000 distinct CDR3 sequences, about 10% seen once. A few counts support this clonotype. Germline trimming cut 8 bases from V and 3 bases from J; bases unmatched to any gene: 16. The germline CDR1 and CDR2 sequences are SGHTA and FQGNSA. This CDR3 has 17 residues. The material was PBMCs from the stem cell graft donor, obtained from the stem cell graft. V usage is TRBV7-2 and J usage is TRBJ2-3; 8 nucleotides match TRBD2. The receptor's source is a human donor who donated a stem cell graft to a child with acute myeloid leukemia. The CDR3 sequence: CASGRHSSGSRTDTQYF. The CDR3 DNA is TGTGCCAGCGGACGGCACTCTAGCGGGTCGAGGACAGATACGCAGTATTTT.